This T cell receptor (beta chain) was captured by sequencing in a study of CD8+ T cells in alopecia areata. Study-wide context: Tofacitinib administration to treated patients was oral, at 5 to 10 mg twice daily. General study points: Mouse data revealed clearer TCR sharing than patient data did, a gap possibly tied to HLA. In blood and scalp, many expanded lesional clones persisted during tofacitinib. Tofacitinib produced a significant decrease in scalp clonality and in expanded CD8+ clones among the top 100.

Extracted RNA was reverse transcribed into cDNA, the sequencing template. Profiled with immunoSEQ multiplex PCR; TCRdb holds only in-frame clones, not every one. The data hold 210,000 or so clones, with under 70% observed a single time. Stated treatment: oral pan-JAK inhibitor, 5-10 mg twice daily. CDR1 is SGHRS, CDR2 YFSETQ, per germline. V lost 4 bases, J lost 2 bases, and 9 bases lay in between. The CDR3 spans 13 residues. As to this clone: Antigen: not known.

The TCR sequence derives from a human donor with alopecia areata. This sequence joins TRBV5-1 and TRBJ1-2, with no clear D. Sample: CD4+ T cells sorted from blood, taken at week 44, from a patient treated with tofacitinib. The CDR3 coding sequence is TGCGCCAGCAGCGTGGGAGACAACTATGGCTACACCTTC. It translates to CASSVGDNYGYTF.